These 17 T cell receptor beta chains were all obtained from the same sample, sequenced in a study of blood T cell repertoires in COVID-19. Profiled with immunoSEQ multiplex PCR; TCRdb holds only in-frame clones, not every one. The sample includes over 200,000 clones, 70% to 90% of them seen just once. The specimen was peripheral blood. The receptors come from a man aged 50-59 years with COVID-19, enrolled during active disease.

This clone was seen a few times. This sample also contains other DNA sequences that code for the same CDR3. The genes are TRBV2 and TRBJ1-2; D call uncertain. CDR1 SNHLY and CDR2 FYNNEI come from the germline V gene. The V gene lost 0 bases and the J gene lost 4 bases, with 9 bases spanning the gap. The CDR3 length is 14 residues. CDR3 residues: CASSEAGQVYGYTF. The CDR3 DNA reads TGTGCCAGCAGTGAAGCGGGCCAGGTCTATGGCTACACCTTC.

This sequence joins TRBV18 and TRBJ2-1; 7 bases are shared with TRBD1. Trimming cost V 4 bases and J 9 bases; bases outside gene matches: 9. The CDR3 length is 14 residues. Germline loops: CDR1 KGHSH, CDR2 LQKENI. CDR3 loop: CASSQGAPMGEQFF. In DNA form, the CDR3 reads TGTGCCAGCTCACAGGGGGCTCCTATGGGTGAGCAGTTCTTC.

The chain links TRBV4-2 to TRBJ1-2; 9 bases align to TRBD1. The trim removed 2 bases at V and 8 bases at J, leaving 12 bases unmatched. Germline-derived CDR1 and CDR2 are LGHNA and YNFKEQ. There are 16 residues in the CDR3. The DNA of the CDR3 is TGTGCCAGCAGCCAATTGGGTCTACAGGGGGCTGGAGGCTACACCTTC. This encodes CASSQLGLQGAGGYTF.

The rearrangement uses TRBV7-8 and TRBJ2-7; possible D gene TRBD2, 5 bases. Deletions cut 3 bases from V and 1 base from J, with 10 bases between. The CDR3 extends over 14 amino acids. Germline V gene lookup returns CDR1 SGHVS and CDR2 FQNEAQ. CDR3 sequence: CASSFFGSSYEQYF. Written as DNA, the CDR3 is TGTGCCAGCAGCTTTTTTGGGAGTTCCTACGAGCAGTACTTC. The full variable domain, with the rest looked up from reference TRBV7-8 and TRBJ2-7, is GAGVSQSPRYKVAKRGQDVALRCDPISGHVSLFWYQQALGQGPEFLTYFQNEAQLDKSGLPSDRFFAERPEGSVSTLKIQRTQQEDSAVYLCASSFFGSSYEQYFGPGTRLTVT.

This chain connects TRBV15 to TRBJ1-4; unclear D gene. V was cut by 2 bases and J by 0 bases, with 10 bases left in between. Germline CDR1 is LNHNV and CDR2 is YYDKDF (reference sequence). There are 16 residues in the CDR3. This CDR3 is CATSRSKKTTNEKLFF. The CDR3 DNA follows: TGTGCCACCAGCAGATCCAAAAAAACAACTAATGAAAAACTGTTTTTT.

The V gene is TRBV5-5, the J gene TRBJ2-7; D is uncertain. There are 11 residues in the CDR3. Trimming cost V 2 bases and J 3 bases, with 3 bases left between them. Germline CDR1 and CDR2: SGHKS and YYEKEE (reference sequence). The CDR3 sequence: CASSLHYEQYF. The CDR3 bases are TGTGCCAGCAGCTTACACTACGAGCAGTACTTC.

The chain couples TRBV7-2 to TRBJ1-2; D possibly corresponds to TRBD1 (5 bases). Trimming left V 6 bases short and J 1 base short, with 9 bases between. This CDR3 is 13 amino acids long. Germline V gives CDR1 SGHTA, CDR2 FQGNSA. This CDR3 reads CASSRQSNYGYTF. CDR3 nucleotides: TGTGCCAGCAGTCGACAGAGTAACTATGGCTACACCTTC.

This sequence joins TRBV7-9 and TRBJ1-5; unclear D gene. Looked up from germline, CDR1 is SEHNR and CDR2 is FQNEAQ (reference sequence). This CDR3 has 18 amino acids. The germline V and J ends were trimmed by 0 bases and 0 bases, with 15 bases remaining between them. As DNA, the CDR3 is TGTGCCAGCAGCTTAGCTCCCCCAGGCCTTTATAGCAATCAGCCCCAGCATTTT. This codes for CASSLAPPGLYSNQPQHF. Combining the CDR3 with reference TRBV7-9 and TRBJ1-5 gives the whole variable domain DTGVSQNPRHKITKRGQNVTFRCDPISEHNRLYWYRQTLGQGPEFLTYFQNEAQLEKSRLLSDRFSAERPKGSFSTLEIQRTEQGDSAMYLCASSLAPPGLYSNQPQHFGDGTRLSIL.

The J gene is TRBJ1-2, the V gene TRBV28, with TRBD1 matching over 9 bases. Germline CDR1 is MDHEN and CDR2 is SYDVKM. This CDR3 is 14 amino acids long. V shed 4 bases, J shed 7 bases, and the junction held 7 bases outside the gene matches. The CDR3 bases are TGTGCCAGCAGTTCCGGGACAGGGCTGGGTGGCTACACCTTC. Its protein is CASSSGTGLGGYTF.

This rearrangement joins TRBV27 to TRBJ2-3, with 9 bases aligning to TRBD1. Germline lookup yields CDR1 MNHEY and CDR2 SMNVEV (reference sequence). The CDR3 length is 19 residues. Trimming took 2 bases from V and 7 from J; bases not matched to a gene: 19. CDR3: CASSLTYLGQGGNLNTQYF. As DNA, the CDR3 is TGTGCCAGCAGTTTAACCTACCTGGGACAGGGTGGAAATTTAAATACGCAGTATTTT.

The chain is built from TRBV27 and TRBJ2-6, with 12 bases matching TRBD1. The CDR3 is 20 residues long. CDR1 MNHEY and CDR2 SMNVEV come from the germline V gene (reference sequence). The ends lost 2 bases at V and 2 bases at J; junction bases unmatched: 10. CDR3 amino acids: CASSLPPGQGAFPGANVLTF. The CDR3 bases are TGTGCCAGCAGTTTACCCCCGGGACAGGGGGCGTTCCCTGGGGCCAACGTCCTGACTTTC.

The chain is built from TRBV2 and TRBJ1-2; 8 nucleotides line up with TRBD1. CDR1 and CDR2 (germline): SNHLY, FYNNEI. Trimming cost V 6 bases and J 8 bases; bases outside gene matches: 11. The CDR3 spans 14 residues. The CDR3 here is CASSADRGRGGYTF. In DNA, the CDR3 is TGTGCCAGCAGCGCCGACAGGGGAAGAGGCGGCTACACCTTC. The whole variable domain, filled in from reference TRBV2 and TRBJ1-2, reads EPEVTQTPSHQVTQMGQEVILRCVPISNHLYFYWYRQILGQKVEFLVSFYNNEISEKSEIFDDQFSVERPDGSNFTLKIRSTKLEDSAMYFCASSADRGRGGYTFGSGTRLTVV.

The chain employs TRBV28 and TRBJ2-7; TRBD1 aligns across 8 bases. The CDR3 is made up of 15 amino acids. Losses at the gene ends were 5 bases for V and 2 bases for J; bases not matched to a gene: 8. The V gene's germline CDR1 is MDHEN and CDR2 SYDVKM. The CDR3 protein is CASSLPRGQAYEQYF. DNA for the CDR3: TGTGCCAGCAGTCTCCCCCGGGGACAGGCCTACGAGCAGTACTTC.

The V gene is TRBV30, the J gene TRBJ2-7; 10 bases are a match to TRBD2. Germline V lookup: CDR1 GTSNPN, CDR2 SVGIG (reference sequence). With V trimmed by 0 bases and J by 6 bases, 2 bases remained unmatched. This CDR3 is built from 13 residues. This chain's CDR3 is CAWSVVAGGEQYF. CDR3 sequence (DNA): TGTGCCTGGAGTGTGGTAGCGGGAGGCGAGCAGTACTTC.

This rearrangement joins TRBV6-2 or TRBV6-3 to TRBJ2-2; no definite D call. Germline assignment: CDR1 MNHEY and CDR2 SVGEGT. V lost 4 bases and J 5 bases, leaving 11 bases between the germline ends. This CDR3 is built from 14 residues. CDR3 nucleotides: TGTGCCAGCAGTTTCCTACAGAATACCGGGGAGCTGTTTTTT. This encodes CASSFLQNTGELFF.

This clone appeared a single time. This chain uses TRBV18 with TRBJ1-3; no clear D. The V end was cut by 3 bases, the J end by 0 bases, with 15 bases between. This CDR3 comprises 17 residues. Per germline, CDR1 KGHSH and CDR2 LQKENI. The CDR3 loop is CASSPNPGVRSGNTIYF. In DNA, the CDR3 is TGTGCCAGCTCACCGAACCCCGGGGTCCGCTCTGGAAACACCATATATTTT.

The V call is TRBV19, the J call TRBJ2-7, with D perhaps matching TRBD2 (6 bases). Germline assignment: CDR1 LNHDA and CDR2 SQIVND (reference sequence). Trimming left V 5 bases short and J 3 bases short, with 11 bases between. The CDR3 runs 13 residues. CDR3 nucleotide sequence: TGTGCCAGTAGTCGGGACTCGAACTACGAGCAGTACTTC. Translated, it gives CASSRDSNYEQYF.